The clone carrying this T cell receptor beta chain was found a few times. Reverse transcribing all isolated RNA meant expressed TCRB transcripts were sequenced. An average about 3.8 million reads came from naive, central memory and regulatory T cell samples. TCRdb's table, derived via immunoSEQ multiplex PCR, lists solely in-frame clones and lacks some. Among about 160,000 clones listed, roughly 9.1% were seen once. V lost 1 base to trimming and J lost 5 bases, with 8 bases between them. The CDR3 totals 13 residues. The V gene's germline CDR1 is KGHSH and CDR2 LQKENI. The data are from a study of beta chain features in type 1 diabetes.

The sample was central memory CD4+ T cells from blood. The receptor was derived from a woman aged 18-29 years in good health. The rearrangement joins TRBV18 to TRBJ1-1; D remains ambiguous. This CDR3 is CASSPRGGTEAFF. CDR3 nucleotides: TGTGCCAGCTCACCACGGGGAGGGACTGAAGCTTTCTTT.